A selection of T cell receptor beta chains follows, all from one sample in a study of CD8 T cells in Susac syndrome. TCRdb independently ran MiXCR on the immunoSEQ multiplex PCR reads; one entry per CDR3 protein. The repertoire holds hundreds of thousands of distinct CDR3 sequences, with roughly 85% as singletons. The sequenced sample was CD8+ T cells from PBMCs. The receptor source for this set is a human donor with multiple sclerosis. CDR3s leave out the opening cysteine and the closing phenylalanine or tryptophan. Each record gives: V gene, J gene, CDR3 protein.

TRBV5-6	TRBJ1-4	ASSARDVTATNEKLF
TRBV2	TRBJ2-5	ASSLGLASAETQY
TRBV2	TRBJ1-5	ASSDFSDSIYQPQH
TRBV25-1	TRBJ2-1	ASSEWVAGHTFNEQF
TRBV30	TRBJ2-3	AWSEGRGDTQY
TRBV13	TRBJ1-2	ASSLARSVYGYT
TRBV7-9	TRBJ1-5	ASSRDRVPQPQH
TRBV6-2/TRBV6-3	TRBJ2-7	ASSYPRDRPGLALSYEQY
TRBV7-9	TRBJ1-5	ASSLGRSTDSNQPQH
TRBV14	TRBJ2-7	ASSQEAGWPYEQY
TRBV19	TRBJ1-1	ASSMGMNTEAF
TRBV6-1	TRBJ1-1	ASSPDAGHRYTEAF
TRBV5-6	TRBJ2-1	ASSSSGQRPYNEQF
TRBV30	TRBJ2-7	AWSLSVEQY
TRBV6-1	TRBJ1-2	ASSHGGSYGYT
TRBV28	TRBJ1-4	ASSNPPGGNEKLF
TRBV7-8	TRBJ2-7	ASSLVSGTKPYEQY
TRBV4-2	TRBJ2-3	ASSQASTDTQY
TRBV25-1	TRBJ2-5	ASSATGYGTQY
TRBV19	TRBJ1-1	ASAPGQGRTEAF
TRBV15	TRBJ2-3	ATSRVNTDTQY
TRBV4-2	TRBJ2-2	ASSQVRKLWPADTGELF
TRBV7-2	TRBJ1-3	ASSQGNSGNTIY
TRBV7-9	TRBJ2-1	ASSSDQASRSYNEQF
TRBV14	TRBJ2-2	ASSQVPGELF
TRBV27	TRBJ2-1	ASSLFGIYNEQF
TRBV4-3	TRBJ2-3	ASSQEGAASTDTQY
TRBV27	TRBJ1-5	ASRQGSALSNQPQH
TRBV28	TRBJ1-1	ASSLVVLSEAF
TRBV4-3	TRBJ2-5	ASSQDLWASGSETQY
TRBV5-1	TRBJ1-1	ATPFGPLDFYTEAF
TRBV27	TRBJ2-3	ASSLNAGVAGIDTQY
TRBV6-2/TRBV6-3	TRBJ2-2	AIDGGTRTGELF
TRBV13	TRBJ1-2	ASSYKATGALYGYT
TRBV28	TRBJ2-2	ASSFPLAGGPRSNTGELF
TRBV19	TRBJ1-1	ASRFNMANTEAF
TRBV5-6	TRBJ1-1	ASRQGVIGNVNTEAF
TRBV3-1	TRBJ2-3	ASSQDEWSSGAPAGRDTQY
TRBV7-4	TRBJ1-2	ASSLVVGETGQGLNYGYT
TRBV6-2/TRBV6-3	TRBJ1-2	ASSFEDRDYGYT
TRBV12-3/TRBV12-4	TRBJ2-7	ASSLDAYSYEQY
TRBV4-1	TRBJ2-3	ASSHASGSIDTQY
TRBV19	TRBJ1-2	ASSPRDRDGYT
TRBV15	TRBJ2-7	ATSREASGSYEQY
TRBV9	TRBJ1-1	ASSVGGRRTEAF
TRBV19	TRBJ1-1	ASSPDRWDTEAF
TRBV12-3/TRBV12-4	TRBJ2-3	ASSFVPIATGTDTQY
TRBV27	TRBJ2-7	ASGSLAGGVHEQY
TRBV7-9	TRBJ2-3	ASRPQNRDRYTDTQY
TRBV4-3	TRBJ1-5	ASSQDLGDQPQH
TRBV4-3	TRBJ2-1	ASSQESAGGYNEQF
TRBV3-1	TRBJ2-1	ASSPLTVVDEQF
TRBV29-1	TRBJ2-7	SVEDTSGRPYEQY
TRBV29-1	TRBJ2-1	SGGVGAGGHPNEQF
TRBV30	TRBJ2-7	AWSLGLYEQY
TRBV6-2/TRBV6-3	TRBJ2-1	ASSYDGETSGNEQF
TRBV28	TRBJ2-1	ASSLEQPAHNEQF
TRBV28	TRBJ2-1	ASSLQDRNNEQF
TRBV5-4	TRBJ1-1	ASSHKEGVGTEAF
TRBV5-6	TRBJ2-3	ASSLGSSGRVTDTQY